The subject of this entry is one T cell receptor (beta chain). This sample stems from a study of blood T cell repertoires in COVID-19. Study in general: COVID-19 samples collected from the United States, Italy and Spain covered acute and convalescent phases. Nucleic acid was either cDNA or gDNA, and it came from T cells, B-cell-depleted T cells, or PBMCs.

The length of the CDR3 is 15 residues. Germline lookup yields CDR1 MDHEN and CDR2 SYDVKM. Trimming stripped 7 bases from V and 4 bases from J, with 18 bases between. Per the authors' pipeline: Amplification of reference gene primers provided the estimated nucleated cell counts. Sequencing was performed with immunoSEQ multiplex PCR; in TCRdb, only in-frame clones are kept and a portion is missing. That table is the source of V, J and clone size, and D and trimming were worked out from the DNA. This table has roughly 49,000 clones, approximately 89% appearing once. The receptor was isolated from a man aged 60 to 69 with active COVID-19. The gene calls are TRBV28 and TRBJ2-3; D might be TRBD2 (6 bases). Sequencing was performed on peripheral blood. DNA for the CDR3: TGTGCCAGCAAGGATGGCGGGGCCCGCCCAGATACGCAGTATTTT. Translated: CASKDGGARPDTQYF. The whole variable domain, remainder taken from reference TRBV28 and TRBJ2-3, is DVKVTQSSRYLVKRTGEKVFLECVQDMDHENMFWYRQDPGLGLRLIYFSYDVKMKEKGDIPEGYSVSREKKERFSLILESASTNQTSMYLCASKDGGARPDTQYFGPGTRLTVL.